These 5 T cell receptor beta chains were all obtained from the same sample, sequenced in a study of CD8 T cells in Susac syndrome. The authors reverse transcribed roughly 0.45 to 1 ug RNA with random hexamers. Each CDR3 protein is one row after TCRdb ran MiXCR on the immunoSEQ multiplex PCR reads. The profile covers approximately 300,000 distinct CDR3 sequences, with roughly 90% appearing a single time and around 0.18% taken by the ten largest. The sequenced material came from CD8+ T cells from PBMCs. Source of these receptors: a human donor with multiple sclerosis.

V gene TRBV9 combines with J gene TRBJ2-1, with 8 bases matching TRBD2. CDR3 size: 18 residues. CDR1 and CDR2 from the germline V gene are SGDLS and YYNGEE. V lost 0 bases to trimming and J lost 5 bases; unmatched junction nucleotides: 13. CDR3 region: CASSVGGGSGTSDNEQFF. Written as DNA, the CDR3 is TGTGCCAGCAGCGTAGGCGGGGGATCCGGGACTAGTGACAATGAGCAGTTCTTC.

The CDR3: CASSSDRVLFTGELFF. CDR3 DNA sequence: TGTGCCAGCAGTTCCGACAGGGTCCTGTTCACCGGGGAGCTGTTTTTT. This chain joins TRBV12-3 or TRBV12-4 and TRBJ2-2; 7 bases fit TRBD1. V shed 4 bases, J shed 4 bases, and the junction held 9 bases outside the gene matches. The CDR3 runs to 16 residues.

J is TRBJ2-1 and V is TRBV9; 10 bases map to TRBD2. CDR1 is SGDLS, CDR2 YYNGEE, per germline. Trimming cost V 5 bases and J 6 bases; bases outside gene matches: 11. The CDR3 sequence is 16 residues long. Written as DNA, the CDR3 is TGTGCCAGCAGTACCCTAAGCGGGAGGGCCTCCAATGAGCAGTTCTTC. It is translated as CASSTLSGRASNEQFF.

The chain carries TRBV7-8 and TRBJ2-3; D ambiguous. CDR1 and CDR2 (germline): SGHVS, FQNEAQ. Trimming took 5 bases from V and 2 from J, leaving 8 bases between them. The CDR3 totals 13 residues. For the CDR3, the DNA is TGTGCCAGCAGCGGAGATAACACAGATACGCAGTATTTT. This translates into CASSGDNTDTQYF.

The chain joins TRBV29-1 to TRBJ1-1; D is uncertain. V shed 0 bases and J shed 3 bases, with 14 bases lying between them. Germline V gene data show CDR1 as SQVTM and CDR2 as ANQGSEA. The CDR3 has 15 amino acids. In nucleotides, the CDR3 is TGCAGCGTTGAAGACCCGAAGGGCCTGGACACTGAAGCTTTCTTT. Its protein is CSVEDPKGLDTEAFF.